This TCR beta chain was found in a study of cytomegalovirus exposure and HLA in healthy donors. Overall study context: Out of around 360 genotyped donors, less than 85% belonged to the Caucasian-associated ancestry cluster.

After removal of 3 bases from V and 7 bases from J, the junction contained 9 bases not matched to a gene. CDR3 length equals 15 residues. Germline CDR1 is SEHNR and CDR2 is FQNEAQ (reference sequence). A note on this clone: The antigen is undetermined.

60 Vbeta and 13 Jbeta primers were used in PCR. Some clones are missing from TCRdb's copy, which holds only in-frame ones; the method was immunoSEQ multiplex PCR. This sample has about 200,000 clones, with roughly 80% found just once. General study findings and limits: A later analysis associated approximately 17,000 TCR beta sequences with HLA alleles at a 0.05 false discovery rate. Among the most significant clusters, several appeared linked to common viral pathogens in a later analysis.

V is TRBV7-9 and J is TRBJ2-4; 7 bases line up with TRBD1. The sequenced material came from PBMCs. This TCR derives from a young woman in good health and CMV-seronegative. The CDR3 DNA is TGTGCCAGCAGCTTGGGGTCTAACAGGGGTAACATTCAGTACTTC. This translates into CASSLGSNRGNIQYF.